The 5 T cell receptor beta chains below all came from one sample that was sequenced in a study of OX40 agonist ivuxolimab in advanced cancers. TCRdb's copy holds only in-frame clones and misses some; the assay was immunoSEQ multiplex PCR. This sample has 67,000 or so clones, with 80% to 90% found just once. The sample here was CD4+ or CD8+ T cells sorted from blood, taken in a trial of the OX40 agonist ivuxolimab. Source of these receptors: an adult with an advanced solid tumor such as melanoma, head and neck, liver or kidney cancer.

The genes are TRBV6-5 and TRBJ1-3; 7 bases map to TRBD1. V gave up 6 bases and J gave up 4 bases; unmatched junction bases: 6. This CDR3 has 14 amino acids. Germline V gene lookup returns CDR1 MNHEY and CDR2 SVGAGI. The CDR3, as DNA: TGTGCCAGCAGGGACGTACAGGGGGGAAACACCATATATTTT. Translating it yields CASRDVQGGNTIYF.

The chain employs TRBV6-4 and TRBJ1-2; D is ambiguous. Trimming took off 3 bases at V and 7 bases at J, with 18 bases between the two ends. The CDR3 consists of 15 residues. Germline loops: CDR1 MRHNA, CDR2 SNTAGT. The CDR3 bases are TGTGCCAGCAGTGAATTTTCTAATGGCGCGAGTGGCTACACCTTC. Translation gives CASSEFSNGASGYTF.

The chain recombines TRBV7-8 with TRBJ2-7, with D maybe TRBD2 (6 bases). The CDR3 runs to 15 residues. Germline assignment: CDR1 SGHVS and CDR2 FQNEAQ. Trimming cost V 5 bases and J 0 bases, with 14 bases left between them. For the CDR3, the DNA is TGTGCCAGCAGCCAACAGACGGGAGTCTCCTACGAGCAGTACTTC. It translates to CASSQQTGVSYEQYF.

This chain links TRBV7-2 with TRBJ1-3; no reliable D call. V was trimmed by 8 bases and J by 4 bases, leaving 18 bases between them. In germline, CDR1 is SGHTA, CDR2 FQGNSA. CDR3 size: 15 residues. This chain's CDR3 is CASSLTSAAGNTIYF. CDR3 nucleotides: TGTGCCAGCTCCTTAACCTCGGCGGCGGGAAACACCATATATTTT.

This chain uses TRBV6-5 with TRBJ2-3, with no clear D. The CDR3 spans 15 residues. Per the germline V gene, CDR1 is MNHEY and CDR2 is SVGAGI. The V gene lost 0 bases and the J gene lost 13 bases, with 20 bases spanning the gap. As DNA, the CDR3 is TGTGCCAGCAGTTACTCGATGGGCCAGCCAGACGATAAGTATTTT. Its translation: CASSYSMGQPDDKYF.